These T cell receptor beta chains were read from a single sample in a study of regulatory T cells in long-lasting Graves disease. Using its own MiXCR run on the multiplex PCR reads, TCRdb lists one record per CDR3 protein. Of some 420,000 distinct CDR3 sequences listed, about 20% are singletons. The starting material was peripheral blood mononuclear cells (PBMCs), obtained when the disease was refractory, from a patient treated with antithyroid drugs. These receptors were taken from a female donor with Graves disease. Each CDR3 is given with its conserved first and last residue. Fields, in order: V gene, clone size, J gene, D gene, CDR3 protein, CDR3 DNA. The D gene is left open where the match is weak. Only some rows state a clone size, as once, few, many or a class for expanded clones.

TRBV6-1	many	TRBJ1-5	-	CASAPGGGGNQPQHF	TGTGCCAGCGCCCCAGGCGGGGGTGGCAATCAGCCCCAGCATTTT
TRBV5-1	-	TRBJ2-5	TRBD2	CASSLGLAGLETQYF	TGCGCCAGCAGCTTGGGACTAGCGGGGTTGGAGACCCAGTACTTC
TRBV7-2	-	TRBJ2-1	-	CASSLTGSYNEQFF	TGTGCCAGCAGCTTGACGGGCTCCTACAATGAGCAGTTCTTC
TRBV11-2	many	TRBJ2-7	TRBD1	CASSFQGTGSSYEQYF	TGTGCCAGCAGCTTCCAAGGGACAGGGAGCTCCTACGAGCAGTACTTC
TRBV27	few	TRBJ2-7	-	CASSSNDFYEQYF	TGTGCCAGCAGTTCGAACGATTTCTACGAGCAGTACTTC
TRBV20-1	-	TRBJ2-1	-	CSAGFRSYNEQFF	TGCAGTGCTGGGTTTAGGTCCTACAATGAGCAGTTCTTC
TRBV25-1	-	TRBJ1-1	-	CASSERGENTEAFF	TGTGCCAGCAGTGAGCGGGGAGAGAACACTGAAGCTTTCTTT
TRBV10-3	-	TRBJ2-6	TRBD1	CAIPGQSSSGANVLTF	TGTGCTATACCGGGACAGTCTTCCTCTGGGGCCAACGTCCTGACTTTC
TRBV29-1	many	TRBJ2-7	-	CSVGDPGFSYEQYF	TGCAGCGTTGGGGATCCCGGTTTCTCCTACGAGCAGTACTTC
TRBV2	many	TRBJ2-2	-	CASSPYGPPNTGELFF	TGTGCCAGCTCTCCATATGGGCCGCCGAACACCGGGGAGCTGTTTTTT
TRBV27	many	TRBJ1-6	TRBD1	CASSLSPSTGRGSSPLHF	TGTGCCAGCAGTTTATCCCCTTCGACAGGGAGGGGAAGTTCACCCCTCCACTTT
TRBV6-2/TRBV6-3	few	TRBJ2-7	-	CASSYPGQLYEQYF	TGTGCCAGCAGTTATCCCGGACAGTTATACGAGCAGTACTTC
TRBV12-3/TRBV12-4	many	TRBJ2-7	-	CASTSSGDEQYF	TGTGCCAGCACTTCCTCGGGGGACGAGCAGTACTTC
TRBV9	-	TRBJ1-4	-	CASSRQVTTNEKLFF	TGTGCCAGCAGCCGACAGGTGACAACTAATGAAAAACTGTTTTTT
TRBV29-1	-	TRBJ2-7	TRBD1	CSVEIQGRYSYEQYF	TGCAGCGTTGAGATACAGGGGCGATACTCCTACGAGCAGTACTTC
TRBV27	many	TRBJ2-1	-	CASSEPSAYNEQFF	TGTGCCAGCAGTGAGCCTTCCGCCTACAATGAGCAGTTCTTC
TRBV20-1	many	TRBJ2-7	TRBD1	CSARYRGNYEQYF	TGCAGTGCTAGGTACAGGGGGAACTACGAGCAGTACTTC
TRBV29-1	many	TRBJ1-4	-	CSVVGGTAEEKLFF	TGCAGCGTTGTAGGCGGGACGGCGGAAGAAAAACTGTTTTTT
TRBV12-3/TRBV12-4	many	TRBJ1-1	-	CASSLVRVGTEAFF	TGTGCCAGCAGTTTAGTAAGGGTGGGCACTGAAGCTTTCTTT
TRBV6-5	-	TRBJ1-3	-	CASSYSTPGQTSGNTIYF	TGTGCCAGCAGTTACTCGACCCCAGGACAAACCTCTGGAAACACCATATATTTT
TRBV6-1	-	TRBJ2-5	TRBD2	CASSQLARGETQYF	TGTGCCAGCAGTCAACTAGCGCGGGGAGAGACCCAGTACTTC
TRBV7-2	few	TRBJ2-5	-	CASSISRGRSETQYF	TGTGCCAGCAGCATAAGCAGGGGCCGCTCGGAGACCCAGTACTTC
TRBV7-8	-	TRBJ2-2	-	CASSANTRQAQDTGELFF	TGTGCCAGCAGCGCAAACACAAGACAGGCCCAGGACACCGGGGAGCTGTTTTTT
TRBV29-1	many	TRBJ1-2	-	CSVLGVYGYTF	TGCAGCGTCTTGGGGGTCTATGGCTACACCTTC
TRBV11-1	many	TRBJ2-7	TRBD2	CASSFTKAGAGQYF	TGTGCCAGCAGCTTTACCAAAGCGGGAGCGGGGCAGTACTTC
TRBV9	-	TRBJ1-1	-	CASSAGCGEAFF	TGTGCCAGCAGCGCTGGATGCGGGGAAGCTTTCTTT
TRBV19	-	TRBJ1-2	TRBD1	CASRTGGLDYGYTF	TGTGCCAGTAGGACAGGGGGTCTAGACTATGGCTACACCTTC
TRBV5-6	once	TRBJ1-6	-	CASSLESRYSSPLHF	TGTGCCAGCAGCTTGGAATCCCGATATTCTTCACCCCTCCACTTT
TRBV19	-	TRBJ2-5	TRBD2	CASSTPPGTSGGAGETQYF	TGTGCCAGTAGTACCCCGCCGGGGACTAGCGGGGGGGCCGGAGAGACCCAGTACTTC
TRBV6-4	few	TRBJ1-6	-	CASSEDQGDNSPLHF	TGTGCCAGCAGTGAGGACCAGGGAGATAATTCACCCCTCCACTTT
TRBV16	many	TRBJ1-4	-	CASSKEIGTATNEKLFF	TGTGCCAGCAGCAAGGAGATTGGGACTGCAACTAATGAAAAACTGTTTTTT
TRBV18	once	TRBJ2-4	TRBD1	CASPPQGSQGIQYF	TGTGCCAGCCCACCACAGGGGTCCCAAGGCATTCAATACTTC
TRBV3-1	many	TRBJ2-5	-	CASSQKGPQYF	TGTGCCAGCAGCCAAAAGGGACCCCAGTACTTC
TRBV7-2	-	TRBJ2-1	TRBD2	CASSLGGGGSNEQFF	TGTGCCAGCAGCTTAGGAGGCGGGGGGAGTAATGAGCAGTTCTTC
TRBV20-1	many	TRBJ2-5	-	CSARDVLIFQETQYF	TGCAGTGCTAGAGACGTACTAATTTTCCAAGAGACCCAGTACTTC
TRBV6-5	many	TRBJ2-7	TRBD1	CASSYSGQGAGEQYF	TGTGCCAGCAGTTACTCCGGACAGGGGGCTGGCGAGCAGTACTTC
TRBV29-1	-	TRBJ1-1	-	CSVKTLAQTGGEAFF	TGCAGCGTTAAGACGTTGGCCCAAACTGGGGGGGAAGCTTTCTTT
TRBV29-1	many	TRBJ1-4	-	CSVARVSKEKLFF	TGCAGCGTGGCCCGGGTGAGCAAGGAAAAACTGTTTTTT
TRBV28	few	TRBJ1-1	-	CASSPRGAFF	TGTGCCAGCAGCCCTAGAGGGGCTTTCTTT
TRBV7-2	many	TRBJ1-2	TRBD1	CASGSLGQGYGYTF	TGTGCCAGCGGATCCCTGGGACAGGGCTATGGCTACACCTTC
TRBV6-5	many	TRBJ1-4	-	CASSYSIWGEGKNAEKLFF	TGTGCCAGCAGTTACTCGATTTGGGGCGAGGGAAAGAACGCTGAAAAACTGTTTTTT
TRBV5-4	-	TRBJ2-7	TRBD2	CASSPPSGRNEQYF	TGTGCCAGCAGCCCCCCTAGCGGGAGGAACGAGCAGTACTTC
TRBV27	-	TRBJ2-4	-	CASSPLVGNIQYF	TGTGCCAGCAGTCCCTTAGTGGGGAACATTCAGTACTTC
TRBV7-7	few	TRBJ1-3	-	CASSLGLGVSNTIYF	TGTGCTAGCAGCTTAGGTTTGGGCGTCTCAAACACCATATATTTT